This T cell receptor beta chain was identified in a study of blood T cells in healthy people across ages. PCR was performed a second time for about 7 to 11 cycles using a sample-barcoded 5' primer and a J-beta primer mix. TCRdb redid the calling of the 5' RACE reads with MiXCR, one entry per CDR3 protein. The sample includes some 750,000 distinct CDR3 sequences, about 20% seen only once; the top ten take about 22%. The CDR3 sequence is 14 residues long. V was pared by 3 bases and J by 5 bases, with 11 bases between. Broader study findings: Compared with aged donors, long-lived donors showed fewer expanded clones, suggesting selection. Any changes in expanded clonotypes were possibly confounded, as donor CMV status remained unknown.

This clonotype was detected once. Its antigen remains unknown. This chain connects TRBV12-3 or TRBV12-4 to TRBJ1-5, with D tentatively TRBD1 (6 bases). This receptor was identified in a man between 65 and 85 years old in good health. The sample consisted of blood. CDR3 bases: TGTGCCAGCAGTTTGGGGACACCAGATCAGCCCCAGCATTTT. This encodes CASSLGTPDQPQHF.